This is a list of T cell receptor beta chains from one sample in a study of blood T cells in healthy people across ages. TCRdb used MiXCR to reprocess the 5' RACE reads, holding one entry per CDR3 protein. The sample carries about a million distinct CDR3 sequences, around 48% recorded once. The sequenced sample consisted of blood. The receptors originated from a man younger than 45 in good health. Each CDR3 is given without its conserved first and last residue. The size of a clone is reported for some rows only, either as once, few or many, or as a class for expanded clones.

J gene: TRBJ2-6; V gene: TRBV28; clone size: NA; CDR3 protein: ASSLTGSGTNVLT
J gene: TRBJ1-2; V gene: TRBV7-2; clone size: NA; CDR3 protein: ASSPYRGRDGYT
J gene: TRBJ1-4; V gene: TRBV5-1; clone size: NA; CDR3 protein: ASSLWGSTNEKLF
J gene: TRBJ2-5; V gene: TRBV7-3; clone size: few; CDR3 protein: ASSLTAGGETQY
J gene: TRBJ1-5; V gene: TRBV18; clone size: many; CDR3 protein: ASSQSGQGLQPQH
J gene: TRBJ2-7; V gene: TRBV7-2; clone size: NA; CDR3 protein: ASSFNYGQY
J gene: TRBJ2-5; V gene: TRBV6-2/TRBV6-3; clone size: NA; CDR3 protein: ASSSGEGTRGEQY
J gene: TRBJ2-1; V gene: TRBV6-6; clone size: few; CDR3 protein: ASSYSTPGDYNEQF
J gene: TRBJ2-1; V gene: TRBV4-2; clone size: many; CDR3 protein: ASSQGGSGDNEQF
J gene: TRBJ2-4; V gene: TRBV6-2/TRBV6-3; clone size: few; CDR3 protein: ASSYDSLAKNIQY
J gene: TRBJ2-2; V gene: TRBV4-2; clone size: few; CDR3 protein: ASSQEAGIYQTGELF
J gene: TRBJ1-1; V gene: TRBV29-1; clone size: few; CDR3 protein: SVDRGQTSNTEAF
J gene: TRBJ2-3; V gene: TRBV12-3/TRBV12-4; clone size: NA; CDR3 protein: ASSFQVSGTDTQY
J gene: TRBJ2-5; V gene: TRBV25-1; clone size: NA; CDR3 protein: ASSDAGAQATQY
J gene: TRBJ2-4; V gene: TRBV19; clone size: NA; CDR3 protein: ASSPRGENIQY
J gene: TRBJ1-5; V gene: TRBV18; clone size: NA; CDR3 protein: ASSPERGQPQH
J gene: TRBJ2-3; V gene: TRBV4-1; clone size: NA; CDR3 protein: ASSQAHYSTDTQY
J gene: TRBJ2-5; V gene: TRBV5-1; clone size: NA; CDR3 protein: ASSLEGGNQETQY
J gene: TRBJ2-7; V gene: TRBV4-3; clone size: once; CDR3 protein: ASSQDMGDEQY
J gene: TRBJ2-7; V gene: TRBV28; clone size: few; CDR3 protein: AVSGGTQGSYEQY
J gene: TRBJ2-3; V gene: TRBV7-9; clone size: NA; CDR3 protein: ASSLESPGPTDTQY
J gene: TRBJ2-7; V gene: TRBV27; clone size: NA; CDR3 protein: ASSLLGTGTGPYEQY
J gene: TRBJ1-1; V gene: TRBV5-1; clone size: many; CDR3 protein: ASSFPPTEGTNTEAF
J gene: TRBJ2-2; V gene: TRBV4-1; clone size: NA; CDR3 protein: ASSPGLASVGGELF
J gene: TRBJ2-1; V gene: TRBV27; clone size: few; CDR3 protein: ASRISGDSYNEQF
J gene: TRBJ2-7; V gene: TRBV27; clone size: NA; CDR3 protein: ASSPIDRTYEQY
J gene: TRBJ2-1; V gene: TRBV27; clone size: NA; CDR3 protein: ASTPGLAGSVEQF
J gene: TRBJ2-7; V gene: TRBV21-1; clone size: NA; CDR3 protein: TSSKRRGRSIHEQY
J gene: TRBJ2-5; V gene: TRBV20-1; clone size: NA; CDR3 protein: SAGTSGFQETQY
J gene: TRBJ2-3; V gene: TRBV20-1; clone size: NA; CDR3 protein: SAKTGFGTDTQY
J gene: TRBJ1-2; V gene: TRBV7-2; clone size: NA; CDR3 protein: ASSLGITPGYGYT
J gene: TRBJ2-1; V gene: TRBV28; clone size: NA; CDR3 protein: ASSAPEGLNEQF
J gene: TRBJ2-7; V gene: TRBV5-1; clone size: few; CDR3 protein: ASSLGFAVEQY
J gene: TRBJ2-4; V gene: TRBV20-1; clone size: NA; CDR3 protein: SASDGRDIQY
J gene: TRBJ2-1; V gene: TRBV6-5; clone size: few; CDR3 protein: ASSYSFGDEQF
J gene: TRBJ2-3; V gene: TRBV7-9; clone size: few; CDR3 protein: ASTPGLPTDTQY
J gene: TRBJ2-5; V gene: TRBV27; clone size: NA; CDR3 protein: ASSPGTSGGYNEQY
J gene: TRBJ2-3; V gene: TRBV4-1; clone size: NA; CDR3 protein: ASSQVAGPSTDTQY
J gene: TRBJ2-4; V gene: TRBV6-1; clone size: once; CDR3 protein: ASREGGQAWAKNIQY
J gene: TRBJ1-5; V gene: TRBV29-1; clone size: few; CDR3 protein: SVGQGADQPQH
J gene: TRBJ2-3; V gene: TRBV2; clone size: few; CDR3 protein: ASSEPVDVADTQY
J gene: TRBJ2-1; V gene: TRBV5-5; clone size: few; CDR3 protein: ASSGPGRLAGLRILPEQF
J gene: TRBJ2-1; V gene: TRBV28; clone size: few; CDR3 protein: ASSEQGTVYNEQF
J gene: TRBJ2-7; V gene: TRBV6-5; clone size: many; CDR3 protein: ASRPGGSYEQY
J gene: TRBJ2-7; V gene: TRBV10-3; clone size: few; CDR3 protein: AIRRNRDGSYEQY
J gene: TRBJ2-2; V gene: TRBV6-1; clone size: once; CDR3 protein: ASSEANWGTAGELF
J gene: TRBJ2-4; V gene: TRBV6-1; clone size: few; CDR3 protein: ASSGSEGRDAWEQY
J gene: TRBJ1-1; V gene: TRBV12-3/TRBV12-4; clone size: NA; CDR3 protein: ASSSGGAGRNTEAF
J gene: TRBJ1-5; V gene: TRBV27; clone size: NA; CDR3 protein: ASSFTRSAWAAQH
J gene: TRBJ1-2; V gene: TRBV7-2; clone size: NA; CDR3 protein: ASSFAGTGGAYGYT
J gene: TRBJ1-1; V gene: TRBV6-2/TRBV6-3; clone size: NA; CDR3 protein: ASRPWTESGEAF
J gene: TRBJ2-7; V gene: TRBV20-1; clone size: NA; CDR3 protein: SAREVLSSYEQY
J gene: TRBJ1-1; V gene: TRBV29-1; clone size: NA; CDR3 protein: SVEDYQTGEGTEAF